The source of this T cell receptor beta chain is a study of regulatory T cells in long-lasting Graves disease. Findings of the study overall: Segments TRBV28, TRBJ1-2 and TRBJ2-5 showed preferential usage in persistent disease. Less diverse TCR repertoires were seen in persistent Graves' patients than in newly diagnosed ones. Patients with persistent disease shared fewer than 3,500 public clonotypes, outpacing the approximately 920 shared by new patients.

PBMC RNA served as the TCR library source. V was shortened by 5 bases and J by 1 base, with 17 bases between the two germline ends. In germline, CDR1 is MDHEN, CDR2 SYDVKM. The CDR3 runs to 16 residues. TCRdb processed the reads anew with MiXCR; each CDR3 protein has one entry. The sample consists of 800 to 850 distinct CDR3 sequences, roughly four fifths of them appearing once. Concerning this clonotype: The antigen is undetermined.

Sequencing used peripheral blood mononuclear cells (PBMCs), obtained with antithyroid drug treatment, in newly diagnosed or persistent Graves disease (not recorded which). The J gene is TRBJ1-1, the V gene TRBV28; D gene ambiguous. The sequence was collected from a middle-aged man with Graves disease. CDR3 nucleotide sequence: TGTGCCAGCAGTCAAGGACCGGCTATCGCGAACACTGAAGCTTTCTTT. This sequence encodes CASSQGPAIANTEAFF.